Listed below are T cell receptor beta chains from one sample, sequenced in a study of blood T cell repertoires in COVID-19. Here immunoSEQ multiplex PCR was the method, and the copy in TCRdb shows in-frame clones only, minus some. Of approximately 200,000 clones detected, 87% appear once; the ten largest clones hold approximately 2%. The specimen was PBMCs or T cells enriched from blood (not recorded which). These receptors originate from a woman aged 30 to 39 who had recovered from COVID-19. Both conserved end residues are part of each CDR3. Each record gives: J gene, V gene, D gene, clone size, CDR3 DNA, CDR3 protein. The D gene is left open where the match is weak. The size entry is marked missing in some rows and otherwise reads once, few, many or a size class.

>TRBJ1-5|TRBV19|TRBD1|.
TGTGCCAGTAGTATACAGACAGGGAGAAATAGCAATCAGCCCCAGCATTTT
CASSIQTGRNSNQPQHF
>TRBJ1-4|TRBV5-1|.|.
TGCGCCAGCAGCCTCCTCGTGGCAGGGGATCCTGAAAAACTGTTTTTT
CASSLLVAGDPEKLFF
>TRBJ1-4|TRBV12-3/TRBV12-4|TRBD1|few
TGTGCCAGCAGTTTGTACAGGGGGCGAAAACTGTTTTTT
CASSLYRGRKLFF
>TRBJ1-4|TRBV30|TRBD1|.
TGTGCCTGGGGGAAACAGGGGGCAGGGGAAAAACTGTTTTTT
CAWGKQGAGEKLFF
>TRBJ2-2|TRBV27|TRBD1|.
TGTGCCAGCAGTCTCGTGGGGACAGTGACCGGGGAGCTGTTTTTT
CASSLVGTVTGELFF
>TRBJ2-4|TRBV14|TRBD2|.
TGTGCCAGCAGCCAAGTTGGCCTAGCGGGCAAAAACATTCAGTACTTC
CASSQVGLAGKNIQYF
>TRBJ2-3|TRBV9|TRBD2|.
TGTGCCAGCAGCGCGGTAGCGGGTCGGAGCACAGATACGCAGTATTTT
CASSAVAGRSTDTQYF
>TRBJ2-2|TRBV7-9|.|.
TGTGCCAGCAGCTTAGTATACGGGAGTGGGATCACCGGGGAGCTGTTTTTT
CASSLVYGSGITGELFF
>TRBJ2-7|TRBV30|.|.
TGTGCCTGGAAAATTGGGGGCAGCTCCTACGAGCAGTACTTC
CAWKIGGSSYEQYF
>TRBJ2-3|TRBV7-2|.|.
TGTGCCAGCAGCGCCCGGGACACTAACACAGATACGCAGTATTTT
CASSARDTNTDTQYF
>TRBJ2-2|TRBV9|.|once
TGTGCCAGCAGCGTTGGGCTGGACAGAAACACCGGGGAGCTGTTTTTT
CASSVGLDRNTGELFF
>TRBJ1-6|TRBV3-1/TRBV3-2|.|.
TGTGCCAGCAGCCCCCAGGCCTCGAATTCACCCCTCCACTTT
CASSPQASNSPLHF
>TRBJ1-5|TRBV18|.|.
TGTGCCAGCTCACCTACTCAAGACAGTTTGGCTCAGCCCCAGCATTTT
CASSPTQDSLAQPQHF